These 20 T cell receptor beta chains share one sample of origin, sequenced in a study of CD8 T cells in ankylosing spondylitis (dated by TCRdb to about 2017). What the work shows at the level of the full study, not this receptor alone: Blood from ankylosing spondylitis patients appeared to be characterized by a TCR beta motif made up of eight highly homologous amino acid variants.

Which antigens these TCRs recognize remains unknown. The library was produced with 5' RACE. The run used an Illumina HiSeq 2500. The raw public data were reprocessed by TCRdb itself: fastp quality trimming at Q25, MiXCR clonotype calling, in-frame beta chains only. Entries are consolidated by CDR3 protein sequence, retaining the most common genes and DNA. The sample table contains fewer than 400,000 distinct CDR3 sequences; only one count was recorded for approximately 8.2% of them. Together, the top ten hold more than 14% of the sample. The material sequenced was blood, either unsorted or a sorted T cell fraction (not recorded which). These receptors came from a male donor with ankylosing spondylitis.

This clonotype was seen repeatedly, ten times or more. The chain couples TRBV7-6 to TRBJ1-3, with 9 bases aligning to TRBD1. The CDR3 has 14 amino acids. V shed 5 bases and J 4 bases; nucleotides not matched to a gene: 3. Germline CDR1 SGHVS, CDR2 FNYEAQ. The DNA of the CDR3 is TGTGCCAGCAGCACAACAGGGGGCGGAAACACCATATATTTT. It translates to CASSTTGGGNTIYF. Full variable domain (outside the CDR3, taken from reference TRBV7-6 and TRBJ1-3): GAGVSQSPRYKVTKRGQDVALRCDPISGHVSLYWYRQALGQGPEFLTYFNYEAQQDKSGLPNDRFSAERPEGSISTLTIQRTEQRDSAMYRCASSTTGGGNTIYFGEGSWLTVV.

The chain has TRBV20-1 and TRBJ2-7; D might be TRBD2 (5 bases). Per the germline V gene, CDR1 is DFQATT and CDR2 is SNEGSKA (reference sequence). CDR3 length equals 14 residues. V was trimmed by 3 bases and J by 7 bases, leaving 19 bases between them. CDR3 nucleotide sequence: TGCAGTGCTAGGGCGGACTCCCTGAGGTGGGAGCAGTACTTC. This translates into CSARADSLRWEQYF.

This clonotype occurred a few times. The chain is built from TRBV3-1 and TRBJ2-2, with D unclear. CDR1 and CDR2 (germline): LGHDT, YNNKEL (reference sequence). The ends were cut back, 2 bases at V and 1 base at J, with 8 bases in the middle. CDR3 length: 15 amino acids. The CDR3 nucleotides are TGTGCCAGCAGCCAATATCCGAAGAACACCGGGGAGCTGTTTTTT. Amino acids: CASSQYPKNTGELFF. Based on the CDR3 plus reference TRBV3-1 and TRBJ2-2, the full variable domain is DTAVSQTPKYLVTQMGNDKSIKCEQNLGHDTMYWYKQDSKKFLKIMFSYNNKELIINETVPNRFSPKSPDKAHLNLHINSLELGDSAVYFCASSQYPKNTGELFFGEGSRLTVL.

This clonotype was seen more than once but under ten times. Germline is not matched at one junction end, which may reflect a read error. In nucleotides, the CDR3 is TGTGCCAGCAGTTACTTTCAGGGATGGAACTCTGAAGCTTTCTTT. This sequence encodes CASSYFQGWNSEAFF. The V gene is TRBV6-2 or TRBV6-3, the J gene TRBJ1-1; tentative D call: TRBD1 (5 bases). The CDR3 contains 15 residues. Germline V gene sequence: CDR1 MNHEY, CDR2 SVGEGT.

The genes are TRBV7-9 and TRBJ2-5, with a tentative D call TRBD1 (5 bases). The CDR3 loop spans 14 amino acids. V gave up 1 base and J gave up 7 bases, with 13 bases separating them. Germline V gene sequence: CDR1 SEHNR, CDR2 FQNEAQ (reference sequence). In DNA form, the CDR3 reads TGTGCCAGCAGCTTAGTATCAGGGTCCGGGACCCAGTACTTC. Translation gives CASSLVSGSGTQYF. Full variable domain (outside the CDR3, taken from reference TRBV7-9 and TRBJ2-5): DTGVSQNPRHKITKRGQNVTFRCDPISEHNRLYWYRQTLGQGPEFLTYFQNEAQLEKSRLLSDRFSAERPKGSFSTLEIQRTEQGDSAMYLCASSLVSGSGTQYFGPGTRLLVL.

This clonotype turned up a few times. CDR3 protein: CASSQKLAETYEQYF. Written as DNA, the CDR3 is TGCGCCAGCAGCCAAAAACTAGCGGAAACCTACGAGCAGTACTTC. The rearrangement joins TRBV4-3 to TRBJ2-7; 8 positions match TRBD2. CDR1 and CDR2 from the germline V gene are LGHNA and YSLEER. Trimming took 2 bases from V and 2 from J; bases not matched to a gene: 5. The CDR3 covers 15 residues.

This clonotype showed up many times. This chain links TRBV28 with TRBJ2-4; D is unresolved. V was clipped by 7 bases and J by 4 bases, with 14 bases between them. The germline V gene encodes CDR1 MDHEN and CDR2 SYDVKM. The CDR3 spans 14 residues. CDR3 bases: TGTGCCAGCAACAGTCGGGCGGTAAAAAACATTCAGTACTTC. This sequence encodes CASNSRAVKNIQYF.

This clonotype was seen only a few times. The chain employs TRBV6-6 and TRBJ1-2; D gene uncertain. Germline lookup yields CDR1 MNHNY and CDR2 SVGAGI (reference sequence). Trimming pared 7 bases from V and 3 bases from J, leaving 12 bases between. The CDR3 covers 13 residues. The CDR3 DNA reads TGTGCCAGCACTAGGGCGGTGGACTATGGCTACACCTTC. Translating it yields CASTRAVDYGYTF.

The chain employs TRBV12-3 or TRBV12-4 and TRBJ2-7, with 10 nucleotides matching TRBD1. This CDR3 is 14 amino acids long. The trim removed 6 bases at V and 9 bases at J, leaving 11 bases unmatched. The CDR3 protein is CASRRQGANVGQYF. In nucleotides, the CDR3 is TGTGCCAGCAGGCGACAGGGGGCTAATGTCGGGCAGTACTTC.

The chain has TRBV9 and TRBJ2-1; 13 bases match TRBD2. CDR3 size: 16 residues. Per the germline V gene, CDR1 is SGDLS and CDR2 is YYNGEE. V dropped 2 bases and J dropped 9; count of bases not matched to a gene: 8. CDR3 in amino acids: CASSVATGLAGAEQFF. CDR3 coding DNA: TGTGCCAGCAGCGTGGCCACCGGACTAGCGGGGGCTGAGCAGTTCTTC.

The chain has TRBV6-5 and TRBJ2-2, with D uncertain. The CDR3 is 13 residues long. CDR1 is MNHEY, CDR2 SVGAGI, per germline. Trimming stripped 4 bases from V and 9 bases from J, with 12 bases between. The CDR3 coding sequence is TGTGCCAGCAGTTTCACATTTACCCGGGAGCTGTTTTTT. This codes for CASSFTFTRELFF.

The genes are TRBV12-3 or TRBV12-4 and TRBJ1-4; D is possibly TRBD1 (6 bases). This CDR3 has 14 amino acids. V shed 2 bases and J shed 5 bases, with 9 bases lying between them. CDR3: CASSLKQGNEKLFF. CDR3 DNA sequence: TGTGCCAGCAGTTTAAAACAGGGAAATGAAAAACTGTTTTTT.

This clonotype has at least ten counts. The rearrangement uses TRBV7-9 and TRBJ2-6; D may be TRBD1 (5 bases). Germline V lookup: CDR1 SEHNR, CDR2 FQNEAQ (reference sequence). CDR3 length: 12 residues. The ends were cut back, 6 bases at V and 10 bases at J, with 10 bases in the middle. The CDR3 loop is CASRKGVNVLTF. The CDR3 coding sequence is TGTGCCAGCAGAAAAGGGGTGAACGTCCTGACTTTC.

This clonotype has a handful of counts. The J gene is TRBJ2-7, the V gene TRBV7-9; D unclear. The CDR3 has 11 residues. Germline values: CDR1 SEHNR, CDR2 FQNEAQ (reference sequence). V was cut by 5 bases and J by 5 bases, with 7 bases left in between. Here the CDR3 DNA reads TGTGCCAGCAGCCCACTTCACGAGCAGTACTTC. Protein product: CASSPLHEQYF.

This chain joins TRBV7-2 and TRBJ2-1, with 9 bases fitting TRBD1. The CDR3 is 17 amino acids. Looked up from germline, CDR1 is SGHTA and CDR2 is FQGNSA. The J segment lost 2 bases and the V segment lost 0 bases, leaving 5 bases of the junction unmatched. This CDR3 reads CASSLAWTGAAYNEQFF. The CDR3 coding sequence is TGTGCCAGCAGCTTAGCTTGGACAGGGGCAGCCTACAATGAGCAGTTCTTC. Filled out from reference TRBV7-2 and TRBJ2-1, the complete variable domain reads GAGVSQSPSNKVTEKGKDVELRCDPISGHTALYWYRQSLGQGLEFLIYFQGNSAPDKSGLPSDRFSAERTGGSVSTLTIQRTQQEDSAVYLCASSLAWTGAAYNEQFFGPGTRLTVL.

This clonotype was counted between two and nine times. This chain joins TRBV7-6 and TRBJ2-1, with 12 positions matching TRBD2. V lost 2 bases, J lost 0 bases, and 8 bases stayed unmatched. The CDR3 sequence is 19 residues long. CDR1 is SGHVS, CDR2 FNYEAQ, per germline. This CDR3 is CASSLRLAGGVRSYNEQFF. The CDR3 DNA reads TGTGCCAGCAGCTTACGCCTAGCGGGAGGGGTCCGCTCCTACAATGAGCAGTTCTTC.

V usage is TRBV6-5 and J usage is TRBJ2-3; D is unresolved. Germline assignment: CDR1 MNHEY and CDR2 SVGAGI. With 2 bases removed from V and 1 base from J, the gap between germline ends came to 7 bases. The CDR3 has 14 amino acids. In DNA, the CDR3 is TGTGCCAGCAGTTACCGCTCGGGCACAGATACGCAGTATTTT. Translating gives CASSYRSGTDTQYF.

This clonotype was counted a few times. The rearrangement links TRBV5-1 to TRBJ2-7; either TRBD1 or TRBD2 may supply D (5 bases each). Germline V gene lookup returns CDR1 SGHRS and CDR2 YFSETQ. The CDR3 extends over 12 amino acids. Trimming took 3 bases from V and 7 from J, leaving 11 bases between them. CDR3 sequence: CASSSGTDEQYF. Written as DNA, the CDR3 is TGCGCCAGCAGCTCCGGGACGGATGAGCAGTACTTC. Filled out from reference TRBV5-1 and TRBJ2-7, the complete variable domain reads KAGVTQTPRYLIKTRGQQVTLSCSPISGHRSVSWYQQTPGQGLQFLFEYFSETQRNKGNFPGRFSGRQFSNSRSEMNVSTLELGDSALYLCASSSGTDEQYFGPGTRLTVT.

The sample holds many counts of this clonotype. The chain is built from TRBV7-2 and TRBJ2-7, with D perhaps matching TRBD1 or TRBD2 (5 bases each). The CDR3 spans 15 residues. Germline-derived CDR1 and CDR2 are SGHTA and FQGNSA. The V and J ends lost 4 bases and 2 bases respectively, with 15 bases between them. The CDR3 reads CASSSRDGAPYEQYF. The CDR3 region has the DNA TGTGCCAGCAGCTCCCGGGACGGAGCCCCCTACGAGCAGTACTTC.

This chain uses TRBV7-9 with TRBJ2-7; D possibly corresponds to TRBD2 (6 bases). V gave up 6 bases and J gave up 6 bases, with 12 bases separating them. Germline CDR1 SEHNR, CDR2 FQNEAQ (reference sequence). The CDR3 consists of 12 residues. CDR3 in amino acids: CASRREVGEQYF. The DNA for the CDR3 is TGTGCCAGCAGGAGGGAGGTCGGCGAGCAGTACTTC.